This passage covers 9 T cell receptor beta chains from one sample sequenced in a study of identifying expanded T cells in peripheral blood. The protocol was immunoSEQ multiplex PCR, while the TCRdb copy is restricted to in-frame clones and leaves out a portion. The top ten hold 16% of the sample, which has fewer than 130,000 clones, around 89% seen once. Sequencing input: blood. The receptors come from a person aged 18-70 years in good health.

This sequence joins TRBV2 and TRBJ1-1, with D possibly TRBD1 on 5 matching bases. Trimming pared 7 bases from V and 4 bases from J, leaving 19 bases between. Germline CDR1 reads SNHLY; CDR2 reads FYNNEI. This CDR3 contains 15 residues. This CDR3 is CASKGRGLWGTEAFF. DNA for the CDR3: TGTGCCAGCAAAGGTAGGGGCCTTTGGGGCACTGAAGCTTTCTTT.

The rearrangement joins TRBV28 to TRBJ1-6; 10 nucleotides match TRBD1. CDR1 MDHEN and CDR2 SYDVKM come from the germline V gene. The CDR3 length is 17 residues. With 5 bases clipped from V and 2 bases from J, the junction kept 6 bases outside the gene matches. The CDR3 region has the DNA TGTGCCAGCAGTCCTGGGGACAGGGGAACCTATAATTCACCCCTCCACTTT. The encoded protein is CASSPGDRGTYNSPLHF.

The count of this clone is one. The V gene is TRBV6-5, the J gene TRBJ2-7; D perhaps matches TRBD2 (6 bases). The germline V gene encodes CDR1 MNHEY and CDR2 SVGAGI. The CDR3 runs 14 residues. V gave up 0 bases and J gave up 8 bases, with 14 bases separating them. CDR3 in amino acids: CASSYSGGPKKQYF. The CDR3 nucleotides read TGTGCCAGCAGTTACTCGGGGGGTCCTAAGAAGCAGTACTTC.

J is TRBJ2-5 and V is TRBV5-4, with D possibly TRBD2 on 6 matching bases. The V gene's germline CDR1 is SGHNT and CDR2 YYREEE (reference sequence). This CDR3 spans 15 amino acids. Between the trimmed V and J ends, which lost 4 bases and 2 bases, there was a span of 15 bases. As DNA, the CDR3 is TGTGCCAGCAGCCAACCAGCAGGACTACAAGAGACCCAGTACTTC. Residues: CASSQPAGLQETQYF.

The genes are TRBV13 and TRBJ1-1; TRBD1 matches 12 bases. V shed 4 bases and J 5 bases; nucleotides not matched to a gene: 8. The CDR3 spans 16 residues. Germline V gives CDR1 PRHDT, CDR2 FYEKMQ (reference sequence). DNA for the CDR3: TGTGCCAGCAGCTATAGGGGACAGGGGGCGAGGACTGAAGCTTTCTTT. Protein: CASSYRGQGARTEAFF.

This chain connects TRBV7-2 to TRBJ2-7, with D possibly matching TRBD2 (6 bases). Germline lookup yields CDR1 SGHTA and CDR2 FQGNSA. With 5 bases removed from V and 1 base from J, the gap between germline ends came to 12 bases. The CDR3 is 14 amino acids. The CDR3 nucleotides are TGTGCCAGCAGCCCCGGGAGCGGTTCCTACGAGCAGTACTTC. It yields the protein CASSPGSGSYEQYF.

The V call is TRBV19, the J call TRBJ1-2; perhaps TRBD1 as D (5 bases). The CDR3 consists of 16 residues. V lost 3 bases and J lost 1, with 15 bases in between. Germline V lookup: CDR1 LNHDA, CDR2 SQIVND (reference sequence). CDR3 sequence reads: CASSISGTAINYGYTF. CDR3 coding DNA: TGTGCCAGTAGTATTTCGGGGACCGCCATTAACTATGGCTACACCTTC.

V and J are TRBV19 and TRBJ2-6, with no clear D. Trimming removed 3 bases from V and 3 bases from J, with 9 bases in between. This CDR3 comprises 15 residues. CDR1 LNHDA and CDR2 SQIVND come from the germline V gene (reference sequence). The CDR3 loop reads CASSIESFGANVLTF. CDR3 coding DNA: TGTGCCAGTAGTATTGAGTCCTTTGGGGCCAACGTCCTGACTTTC.

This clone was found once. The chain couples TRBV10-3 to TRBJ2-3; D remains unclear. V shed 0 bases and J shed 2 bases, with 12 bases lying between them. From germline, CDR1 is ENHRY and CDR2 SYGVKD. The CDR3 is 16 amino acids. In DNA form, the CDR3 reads TGTGCCATCAGTGAGTCGGAGTGGGTCTCCACAGATACGCAGTATTTT. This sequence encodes CAISESEWVSTDTQYF.